A selection of T cell receptor beta chains follows, all from one sample in a study of identical twins. TCRdb re-called the 5' RACE reads with MiXCR, one entry per CDR3 protein. The sample gives approximately 260,000 distinct CDR3 sequences, about 8% of which show up once; about 3% is in the top ten. In addition, the sample was reused for a study of yellow fever vaccine responses in identical twins.

The sample taken for sequencing was CD8+ T cells sorted from blood. The receptor source for this set is a woman between 18 and 29 years old in good health. Both conserved end residues are part of each CDR3. Each record gives: V gene, J gene, D gene, clone size, CDR3 protein, CDR3 DNA. A D gene is named only where the DNA matches it firmly. Clone size is stated in some rows and not others, as once, few, many or a class when expanded.

>TRBV10-1|TRBJ1-1|.|many
CASTDDRYTEAFF
TGCGCCAGCACTGATGACCGGTACACTGAAGCTTTCTTT
>TRBV28|TRBJ2-7|.|many
CASSSNVLYEQYF
TGTGCCAGCAGCTCTAACGTCCTCTACGAGCAGTACTTC
>TRBV3-1|TRBJ2-1|.|.
CASSQAAENTYNEQFF
TGTGCCAGCAGCCAAGCAGCTGAGAATACCTACAATGAGCAGTTCTTC
>TRBV29-1|TRBJ2-3|.|many
CSVEKRSGQGMPDTQYF
TGCAGCGTTGAAAAAAGGTCAGGGCAGGGTATGCCAGATACGCAGTATTTT
>TRBV4-1|TRBJ2-7|.|few
CASSHQVASSYEQYF
TGCGCCAGCAGCCACCAGGTTGCGAGCTCCTACGAGCAGTACTTC
>TRBV29-1|TRBJ2-7|TRBD1|many
CSVWDRGSEQYF
TGCAGCGTTTGGGACAGGGGATCCGAGCAGTACTTC
>TRBV12-3/TRBV12-4|TRBJ2-1|TRBD2|many
CASGGLAGPSYNEQFF
TGTGCCAGCGGCGGACTAGCGGGACCTTCATACAATGAGCAGTTCTTC
>TRBV24-1|TRBJ2-7|.|many
CATSDFYEQYF
TGTGCCACCAGTGATTTTTACGAGCAGTACTTC
>TRBV9|TRBJ1-5|.|few
CASSVGGVGNQPQHF
TGTGCCAGCAGCGTAGGGGGGGTGGGCAATCAGCCCCAGCATTTT
>TRBV4-3|TRBJ2-7|.|many
CASSQDPLGSEQYF
TGCGCCAGCAGCCAAGATCCACTAGGTTCCGAGCAGTACTTC
>TRBV11-2|TRBJ1-6|TRBD1|.
CASSPPGQVGSPLHF
TGTGCCAGCAGCCCGCCGGGACAGGTCGGATCACCCCTCCACTTT
>TRBV20-1|TRBJ2-1|.|.
CSATPWDSYNEQFF
TGCAGTGCTACCCCCTGGGACTCGTACAATGAGCAGTTCTTC
>TRBV5-1|TRBJ2-7|TRBD1|.
CASSPTDRVSSYEQYF
TGCGCCAGCAGCCCGACTGACAGGGTTTCGTCCTACGAGCAGTACTTC
>TRBV28|TRBJ2-3|TRBD2|few
CASKLIIAGGGSTDTQYF
TGTGCCAGCAAGTTAATAATAGCGGGAGGGGGGAGCACAGATACGCAGTATTTT
>TRBV20-1|TRBJ2-1|TRBD2|.
CSARDLTSGLAHNEQFF
TGCAGTGCTAGAGATCTAACTAGCGGGCTCGCTCACAATGAGCAGTTCTTC
>TRBV4-3|TRBJ1-5|.|many
CASSQDRSVDQPQHF
TGCGCCAGCAGCCAAGATAGAAGTGTCGACCAGCCCCAGCATTTT
>TRBV27|TRBJ2-1|TRBD2|few
CASSLRTSGSSYNEQFF
TGTGCCAGCAGTTTACGGACTAGCGGGAGCTCCTACAATGAGCAGTTCTTC
>TRBV4-1|TRBJ2-3|.|.
CASSFRTVQDSQYF
TGCGCCAGCAGCTTCCGGACGGTGCAAGATTCGCAGTATTTT
>TRBV3-1|TRBJ2-1|TRBD2|few
CASSQVLGLAGYNEQFF
TGTGCCAGCAGCCAAGTCTTGGGCCTAGCGGGTTACAATGAGCAGTTCTTC
>TRBV11-2|TRBJ2-1|TRBD2|.
CASSSSGTSLTREQFF
TGTGCCAGCAGCTCGTCCGGGACTAGCCTAACCCGTGAGCAGTTCTTC
>TRBV7-9|TRBJ2-3|TRBD2|few
CASSLGLGSTDTQYF
TGTGCCAGCAGCCTGGGACTAGGGAGCACAGATACGCAGTATTTT
>TRBV5-8|TRBJ2-7|.|.
CASSLPTGLSYEQYF
TGTGCCAGCAGCTTGCCGACAGGCCTCTCCTACGAGCAGTACTTC
>TRBV11-2|TRBJ1-5|.|few
CASSPMGGDQPQHF
TGTGCCAGCAGCCCCATGGGGGGGGATCAGCCCCAGCATTTT
>TRBV7-2|TRBJ1-1|.|few
CASSLEDMNTEAFF
TGTGCCAGCAGCTTAGAAGACATGAACACTGAAGCTTTCTTT
>TRBV5-1|TRBJ2-6|TRBD1|few
CASSPPRQGSSGANVLTF
TGCGCCAGCAGCCCCCCGAGACAGGGGAGCTCTGGGGCCAACGTCCTGACTTTC
>TRBV4-1|TRBJ2-3|TRBD2|.
CASSQDRQRELGTDTQYF
TGCGCCAGCAGCCAAGACCGGCAGCGGGAATTAGGCACAGATACGCAGTATTTT
>TRBV20-1|TRBJ2-7|.|.
CSARDRVFDEQYF
TGCAGTGCTAGAGACAGGGTGTTCGACGAGCAGTACTTC
>TRBV28|TRBJ2-7|TRBD1|few
CASSPPDRENYEQYF
TGTGCCAGCAGTCCCCCGGACAGGGAAAATTACGAGCAGTACTTC
>TRBV9|TRBJ2-7|TRBD1|few
CASSAHPDRGNFYEQYF
TGTGCCAGCAGCGCGCACCCGGACAGGGGGAATTTCTACGAGCAGTACTTC
>TRBV27|TRBJ1-1|.|few
CASYLNSWGEAFF
TGTGCCAGCTATTTAAATTCGTGGGGCGAAGCTTTCTTT
>TRBV28|TRBJ2-1|TRBD2|.
CASSSFTEREGPHEQFF
TGTGCCAGCAGTTCATTCACCGAGCGGGAGGGCCCCCATGAGCAGTTCTTC
>TRBV7-9|TRBJ2-2|TRBD1|few
CASSTGTDNTGELFF
TGTGCCAGCAGTACCGGGACAGATAACACCGGGGAGCTGTTTTTT
>TRBV12-3/TRBV12-4|TRBJ2-1|TRBD2|.
CASSPALAGANNEQFF
TGTGCCAGCAGTCCCGCACTAGCGGGAGCGAACAATGAGCAGTTCTTC
>TRBV12-3/TRBV12-4|TRBJ2-5|.|many
CASSWAGQETQYF
TGTGCCAGCAGTTGGGCAGGGCAAGAGACCCAGTACTTC
>TRBV4-3|TRBJ2-1|.|few
CASSQETRVLYNEQFF
TGCGCCAGCAGCCAGGAGACTAGGGTCCTATACAATGAGCAGTTCTTC
>TRBV7-9|TRBJ2-1|TRBD2|.
CASSGRTSGRNEQFF
TGTGCCAGCAGCGGGAGGACTAGCGGGAGAAATGAGCAGTTCTTC
>TRBV5-6|TRBJ1-1|.|once
CASSLPGQYIDTEAFF
TGTGCCAGCAGCTTACCGGGCCAATACATCGACACTGAAGCTTTCTTT
>TRBV4-2|TRBJ2-7|.|many
CASSQSGEQYF
TGTGCCAGCAGCCAAAGCGGGGAGCAGTACTTC
>TRBV13|TRBJ2-7|TRBD2|many
CASSLTSGVEQYF
TGTGCCAGCAGCTTAACTAGCGGGGTCGAGCAGTACTTC
>TRBV7-2|TRBJ2-7|.|many
CASSEQGYEQYF
TGTGCCAGCAGCGAACAGGGATACGAGCAGTACTTC
>TRBV7-9|TRBJ2-7|TRBD1|many
CASSKTGGNEQYF
TGTGCCAGCAGCAAGACAGGGGGAAATGAGCAGTACTTC
>TRBV29-1|TRBJ2-2|TRBD2|.
CSVVSGGAANTGELFF
TGCAGCGTTGTTAGCGGGGGGGCCGCGAACACCGGGGAGCTGTTTTTT
>TRBV6-5|TRBJ2-3|.|.
CAVEGTDTQYF
TGTGCCGTTGAGGGGACCGATACGCAGTATTTT
>TRBV6-5|TRBJ2-3|TRBD2|few
CASSYSGLAGGPGTDTQYF
TGTGCCAGCAGTTACTCGGGACTAGCGGGAGGTCCCGGCACAGATACGCAGTATTTT
>TRBV2|TRBJ2-7|TRBD1|few
CASSEALDRGYHEQYF
TGTGCCAGCAGTGAAGCGCTCGACAGGGGGTACCACGAGCAGTACTTC
>TRBV10-3|TRBJ2-7|.|many
CAVAGGDRANYEQYF
TGTGCCGTAGCCGGGGGGGACAGGGCCAACTACGAGCAGTACTTC
>TRBV4-3|TRBJ2-7|.|many
CASSRDIIVGSQSYEQYF
TGCGCCAGCAGCCGAGATATTATTGTGGGTTCTCAGTCCTACGAGCAGTACTTC
>TRBV12-3/TRBV12-4|TRBJ2-3|TRBD2|.
CASSLDWLAGETYTTDTQYF
TGTGCCAGCAGTTTAGATTGGTTAGCGGGAGAGACCTACACCACAGATACGCAGTATTTT
>TRBV15|TRBJ2-5|.|many
CATSRGAGGQETQYF
TGTGCCACCAGCAGAGGGGCCGGAGGACAAGAGACCCAGTACTTC
>TRBV3-1|TRBJ2-3|.|few
CASSPLVLESTDTQYF
TGTGCCAGCAGCCCTCTGGTCCTAGAATCCACAGATACGCAGTATTTT
>TRBV20-1|TRBJ2-3|TRBD2|many
CSARDNLAGGWDTQYF
TGCAGTGCTAGAGATAACCTAGCGGGGGGATGGGATACGCAGTATTTT
>TRBV5-1|TRBJ2-7|.|few
CASLGDISYEQYF
TGCGCCAGCCTTGGGGACATCTCCTACGAGCAGTACTTC
>TRBV5-1|TRBJ1-1|.|many
CASIIEAAEAFF
TGCGCCAGCATTATAGAAGCAGCTGAAGCTTTCTTT
>TRBV7-9|TRBJ2-2|TRBD1|.
CASSLQGAVTRELFF
TGTGCCAGCAGCTTACAGGGGGCCGTAACCCGGGAGCTGTTTTTT
>TRBV11-1|TRBJ2-1|TRBD2|few
CASSHPPGTSGGSSYNEQFF
TGTGCCAGCAGCCATCCTCCGGGGACTAGCGGGGGAAGCTCCTACAATGAGCAGTTCTTC
>TRBV5-1|TRBJ2-3|TRBD2|.
CASSLRLAGSSGTDTQYF
TGCGCCAGCAGCTTGAGGCTAGCGGGCTCCTCGGGGACAGATACGCAGTATTTT
>TRBV13|TRBJ2-1|.|.
CASSSILDNEQFF
TGTGCCAGCAGCTCGATACTGGACAATGAGCAGTTCTTC